What follows are 7 T cell receptor beta chains derived from one specimen sequenced in a study of blood T cell repertoires in COVID-19. Only in-frame clones appear in the TCRdb table, and some are missing; sequencing was by immunoSEQ multiplex PCR. Altogether 150,000 to 200,000 clones are present, about 86% being singletons, with the ten largest covering approximately 12%. The sequencing input was peripheral blood. The receptor source for this set is a woman in her 70s with COVID-19, enrolled during active disease.

The chain employs TRBV10-3 and TRBJ2-1; 9 bases agree with TRBD1. Germline V gene lookup returns CDR1 ENHRY and CDR2 SYGVKD. This CDR3 is 17 amino acids long. Losses at the gene ends were 4 bases for V and 6 bases for J; bases not matched to a gene: 13. For the CDR3, the DNA is TGTGCCATCAGTGCGGTCCGTTCGGGACAGGGTAGCAATGAGCAGTTCTTC. Translation: CAISAVRSGQGSNEQFF.

The chain joins TRBV6-5 to TRBJ1-3, with 7 bases identical to TRBD1. CDR1 is MNHEY, CDR2 SVGAGI, per germline. The CDR3 is 13 amino acids. V was clipped by 7 bases and J by 2 bases; unmatched bases: 2. The CDR3 region is CASIDRAGNTIYF. In DNA form, the CDR3 reads TGTGCCAGCATCGACAGGGCTGGAAACACCATATATTTT.

V gene TRBV10-1 combines with J gene TRBJ2-7, with 11 bases fitting TRBD2. Looked up from germline, CDR1 is WNHNN and CDR2 is SYGVQD (reference sequence). Losses at the gene ends were 7 bases for V and 0 bases for J; bases not matched to a gene: 23. The CDR3 sequence is 21 residues long. CDR3 sequence reads: CASTRQGDGYSGRASSYEQYF. CDR3 coding DNA: TGCGCCAGCACCCGACAGGGGGATGGATATAGCGGGAGGGCGAGCTCCTACGAGCAGTACTTC.

This sequence joins TRBV11-3 and TRBJ2-1; 9 nucleotides line up with TRBD2. Germline-derived CDR1 and CDR2 are SGHNT and YENEEA. J was trimmed by 2 bases and V by 1 base; bases with no gene match: 0. The CDR3 runs 15 residues. As DNA, the CDR3 is TGTGCCAGCAGCTTAGGCGGGAGGGCCTACAATGAGCAGTTCTTC. Its translation is CASSLGGRAYNEQFF.

This clone was seen more than once but under ten times. V is TRBV7-2 and J is TRBJ1-5, with 9 bases aligning to TRBD1. V lost 3 bases and J lost 6; bases outside the gene matches: 0. Germline V gene lookup returns CDR1 SGHTA and CDR2 FQGNSA. The CDR3 sequence is 13 residues long. The chain's CDR3 is CASSLDRGQPQHF. The DNA of the CDR3 is TGTGCCAGCAGCTTGGACAGGGGTCAGCCCCAGCATTTT.

The chain carries TRBV23-1 and TRBJ2-7; TRBD1 aligns across 8 bases. TRBV23-1 is designated an ORF whose function remains uncertain. The CDR3 has 17 amino acids. V shed 10 bases, J shed 0 bases, and the junction held 17 bases outside the gene matches. This CDR3 is CANSPIPAGGSSYEQYF. The DNA of the CDR3 is TGCGCCAACAGCCCCATTCCCGCAGGGGGCTCCTCCTACGAGCAGTACTTC.

The chain carries TRBV9 and TRBJ2-1; tentatively, D is TRBD2 (7 bases). V lost 4 bases to trimming and J lost 7 bases, with 18 bases between them. The germline V gene encodes CDR1 SGDLS and CDR2 YYNGEE. The length of the CDR3 is 15 residues. The CDR3 bases are TGTGCCAGCAGCCCCAGCAAGGGGGGGGTAAATGAGCAGTTCTTC. Its translation is CASSPSKGGVNEQFF.